A selection of T cell receptor beta chains follows, all from one sample in a study of human T cells and chemical hapten exposure. TCRdb analysed the RACE reads with MiXCR anew, one entry per CDR3 protein. The sample contains about 90,000 distinct CDR3 sequences, over 9.5% of which appear only once. This specimen was whole blood, taken in connection with sensitization to the hapten diphenylcyclopropenone (DPC). These receptors originate from a man aged 35 to 55 with alopecia areata. Some clones in this sample may be carry-over from other donors' samples. The CDR3 runs from the conserved cysteine through the conserved F or W. Fields, in order: CDR3 length, J gene, V gene, D gene, clone size, CDR3 protein, CDR3 DNA. D genes are given only for firm matches. A row's size may be missing; if present it is once, few, many or a size class.

>14|TRBJ2-4|TRBV9|.|few
CASSEDLSKNIQYF
TGTGCCAGCAGCGAAGATCTTAGCAAAAACATTCAGTACTTC
>13|TRBJ2-5|TRBV27|.|few
CASSFTGGETQYF
TGTGCCAGCAGTTTCACCGGGGGAGAGACCCAGTACTTC
>13|TRBJ2-1|TRBV29-1|TRBD2|many
CSVEGLAGGPQFF
TGCAGCGTTGAGGGACTAGCGGGAGGGCCTCAGTTCTTC
>13|TRBJ2-7|TRBV6-2/TRBV6-3|.|few
CASSPTGGYEQYF
TGTGCCAGCAGCCCCACCGGGGGCTACGAGCAGTACTTC
>14|TRBJ2-5|TRBV20-1|TRBD1|few
CSARSDRGRETQYF
TGCAGTGCTAGATCGGACAGGGGGAGGGAGACCCAGTACTTC
>16|TRBJ1-6|TRBV5-1|TRBD1|many
CASSSGTGTYNSPLHF
TGCGCCAGCAGCTCCGGGACAGGGACTTATAATTCACCCCTCCACTTT
>17|TRBJ2-3|TRBV3-1|TRBD1|few
CASSPESGTGGTDTQYF
TGTGCCAGCAGCCCCGAATCCGGGACAGGGGGTACAGATACGCAGTATTTT
>14|TRBJ2-1|TRBV4-1|.|.
CASSQEEGSREQFF
TGCGCCAGCAGCCAAGAGGAGGGGAGTCGCGAGCAGTTCTTC
>13|TRBJ2-7|TRBV3-1|TRBD2|.
CASSRRTSEGKYF
TGTGCCAGCAGCCGCCGGACTAGCGAGGGAAAGTACTTC
>13|TRBJ1-2|TRBV27|.|few
CASSTRQTYGYTF
TGTGCCAGCAGTACCCGACAGACCTATGGCTACACCTTC
>13|TRBJ2-3|TRBV24-1|.|.
CATSDFTPDTQYF
TGTGCCACCAGTGATTTTACCCCGGATACGCAGTATTTT
>17|TRBJ2-7|TRBV6-2/TRBV6-3|TRBD1|.
CASSYVSRMDRLGEQYF
TGTGCCAGCAGTTACGTCTCCCGGATGGACAGGCTAGGCGAGCAGTACTTC
>16|TRBJ2-6|TRBV3-1|.|.
CASSNLPGSGANVLTF
TGTGCCAGCAGCAATCTCCCGGGCTCTGGGGCCAACGTCCTGACTTTC
>14|TRBJ2-1|TRBV7-9|.|few
CASSLEVRYNEQFF
TGTGCCAGCAGCTTAGAGGTCAGATACAATGAGCAGTTCTTC
>13|TRBJ1-2|TRBV5-5|.|.
CASSPRDDYGYTF
TGTGCCAGCAGCCCCAGGGACGACTATGGCTACACCTTC
>15|TRBJ1-4|TRBV24-1|.|.
CATSDPRGGNEKLFF
TGTGCCACCAGTGACCCCAGGGGCGGGAATGAAAAACTGTTTTTT
>15|TRBJ2-2|TRBV6-5|.|few
CASSYDLGAVGELFF
TGTGCCAGCAGTTACGATCTGGGGGCGGTAGGGGAGCTGTTTTTT
>16|TRBJ2-3|TRBV11-2|TRBD2|many
CASFTTSGASTDTQYF
TGTGCCAGCTTCACGACTAGCGGGGCTAGCACAGATACGCAGTATTTT
>12|TRBJ2-7|TRBV29-1|.|.
CSVGIQGYEQYF
TGCAGCGTGGGGATTCAGGGATACGAGCAGTACTTC
>14|TRBJ1-1|TRBV5-1|.|.
CVSSRTVSGNEAFF
TGCGTCAGCAGCCGAACTGTCTCAGGGAATGAAGCTTTCTTT
>16|TRBJ1-3|TRBV7-2|TRBD1|few
CASSPGGQGLRDTIYF
TGTGCCAGCAGCCCAGGAGGACAGGGCTTACGTGACACCATATATTTT
>13|TRBJ1-4|TRBV12-3/TRBV12-4|.|.
CASADGLNEKLFF
TGTGCCAGCGCGGACGGTCTTAATGAAAAACTGTTTTTT
>17|TRBJ2-3|TRBV18|TRBD2|.
CASSPRSGRATEDTQYF
TGTGCCAGCTCACCAAGAAGCGGGAGGGCCACAGAAGATACGCAGTATTTT
>12|TRBJ2-7|TRBV29-1|.|few
CSVVGQSHEQYF
TGCAGCGTTGTAGGACAGTCCCACGAGCAGTACTTC
>13|TRBJ1-5|TRBV19|.|.
CASSSTINQPQHF
TGTGCCAGTAGTTCCACGATCAATCAGCCCCAGCATTTT
>16|TRBJ2-3|TRBV5-1|.|.
CASSLLQGLTTDTQYF
TGCGCCAGCAGCTTGCTCCAGGGTTTGACTACAGATACGCAGTATTTT
>13|TRBJ2-3|TRBV29-1|TRBD1|many
CSVAGDRTDTQYF
TGCAGCGTTGCCGGGGACAGGACAGATACGCAGTATTTT
>18|TRBJ2-1|TRBV7-2|TRBD2|.
CASSLVPSGPSSYNEQFF
TGTGCCAGCAGCTTAGTTCCTAGCGGGCCCAGCTCCTACAATGAGCAGTTCTTC
>14|TRBJ2-5|TRBV7-2|.|.
CASVFMGHQETQYF
TGTGCCAGCGTATTCATGGGACACCAAGAGACCCAGTACTTC
>18|TRBJ2-3|TRBV28|TRBD2|few
CASSFPGLAGLSTDTQYF
TGTGCCAGCAGTTTCCCCGGACTAGCGGGACTTAGCACAGATACGCAGTATTTT
>14|TRBJ1-5|TRBV19|.|few
CASSRDESNQPQHF
TGTGCCAGTAGTAGGGACGAGAGCAATCAGCCCCAGCATTTT
>16|TRBJ1-4|TRBV12-3/TRBV12-4|.|few
CASSLQEAATNEKLFF
TGTGCCAGCAGTTTGCAGGAGGCCGCAACTAATGAAAAACTGTTTTTT
>15|TRBJ1-5|TRBV19|.|many
CASTPPGESNQPQHF
TGTGCCAGTACCCCGCCAGGGGAGAGCAATCAGCCCCAGCATTTT
>16|TRBJ2-1|TRBV9|TRBD2|few
CASSPPTSGRLNEQFF
TGTGCCAGCAGCCCTCCCACTAGCGGGCGACTCAATGAGCAGTTCTTC
>14|TRBJ1-5|TRBV20-1|.|many
CSASFPHLREPQHF
TGCAGTGCTAGTTTCCCCCACCTCAGGGAGCCCCAGCATTTT
>16|TRBJ2-1|TRBV3-1|TRBD2|few
CASSQGREGLRNEQFF
TGTGCCAGCAGCCAAGGGCGGGAGGGCCTAAGGAATGAGCAGTTCTTC
>15|TRBJ1-1|TRBV5-1|TRBD1|few
CASSLPGQGTTEAFF
TGCGCCAGCAGCTTGCCCGGACAGGGAACCACTGAAGCTTTCTTT
>13|TRBJ1-1|TRBV14|.|many
CASSHRSGTEAFF
TGTGCCAGCAGCCACCGTAGCGGCACTGAAGCTTTCTTT
>14|TRBJ1-6|TRBV11-3|.|many
CASSSTGGDSPLHF
TGTGCCAGCAGCTCGACAGGTGGAGATTCACCCCTCCACTTT
>13|TRBJ2-3|TRBV7-2|.|.
CASTPFPTDTQYF
TGTGCCAGCACCCCCTTCCCCACAGATACGCAGTATTTT
>13|TRBJ1-1|TRBV14|.|many
CASSQLSGAEAFF
TGTGCCAGCAGCCAACTCTCGGGGGCTGAAGCTTTCTTT
>17|TRBJ2-1|TRBV6-5|TRBD2|.
CASWGLAGESSYNEQFF
TGTGCCAGCTGGGGACTAGCGGGAGAGAGCTCCTACAATGAGCAGTTCTTC
>11|TRBJ1-2|TRBV30|.|few
CAWDANYGYTF
TGTGCTTGGGACGCGAACTATGGCTACACCTTC